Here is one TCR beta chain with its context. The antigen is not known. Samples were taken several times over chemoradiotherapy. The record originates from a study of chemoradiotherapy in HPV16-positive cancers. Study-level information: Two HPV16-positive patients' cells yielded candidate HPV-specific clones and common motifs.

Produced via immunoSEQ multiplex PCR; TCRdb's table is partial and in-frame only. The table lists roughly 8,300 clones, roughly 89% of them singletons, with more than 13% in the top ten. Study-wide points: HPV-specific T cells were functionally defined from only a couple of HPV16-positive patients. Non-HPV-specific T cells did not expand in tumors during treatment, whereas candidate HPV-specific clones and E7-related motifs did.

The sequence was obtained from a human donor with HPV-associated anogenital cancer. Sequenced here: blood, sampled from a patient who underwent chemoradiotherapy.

CDR3 amino acids: CASSVDGDTDTQYF. The CDR3 DNA reads TGTGCCAGCAGCGTAGACGGGGACACAGATACGCAGTATTTT. V and J are TRBV9 and TRBJ2-3; D perhaps matches TRBD2 (5 bases). The germline V and J ends were trimmed by 0 bases and 2 bases, with 7 bases remaining between them. Per germline, CDR1 SGDLS and CDR2 YYNGEE. The CDR3 is 14 residues long. Drawing the rest from reference TRBV9 and TRBJ2-3, the complete variable domain is DSGVTQTPKHLITATGQRVTLRCSPRSGDLSVYWYQQSLDQGLQFLIQYYNGEERAKGNILERFSAQQFPDLHSELNLSSLELGDSALYFCASSVDGDTDTQYFGPGTRLTVL.